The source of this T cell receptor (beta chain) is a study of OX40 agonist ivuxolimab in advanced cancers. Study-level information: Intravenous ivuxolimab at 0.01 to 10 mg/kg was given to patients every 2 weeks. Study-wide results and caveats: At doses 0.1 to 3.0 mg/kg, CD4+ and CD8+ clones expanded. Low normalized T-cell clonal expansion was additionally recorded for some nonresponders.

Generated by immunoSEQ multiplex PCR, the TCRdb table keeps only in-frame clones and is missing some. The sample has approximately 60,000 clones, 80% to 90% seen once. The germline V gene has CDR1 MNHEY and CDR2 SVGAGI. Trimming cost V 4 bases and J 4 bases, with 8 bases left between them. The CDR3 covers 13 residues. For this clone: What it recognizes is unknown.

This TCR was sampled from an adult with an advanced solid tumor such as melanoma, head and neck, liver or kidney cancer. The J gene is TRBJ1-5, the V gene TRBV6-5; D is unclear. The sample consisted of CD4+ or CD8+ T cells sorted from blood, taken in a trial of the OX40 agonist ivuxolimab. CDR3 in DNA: TGTGCCAGCAGTTCCGGCATTAATCAGCCCCAGCATTTT. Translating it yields CASSSGINQPQHF.